One sample yielded the 32 T cell receptor beta chains listed below, sequenced in a study of cytomegalovirus exposure and HLA in healthy donors. Clones were sequenced by immunoSEQ multiplex PCR, and TCRdb holds only the in-frame ones, with some missing. The sample records 180,000 or so clones, 75% to 85% being singletons. Input material: PBMCs. The receptor source for this set is a woman aged 25 to 39 in good health and CMV-seropositive.

CDR3 in amino acids: CASSSSGSHASGSRGEQFF. As DNA, the CDR3 is TGCGCCAGCAGCTCATCCGGGAGCCACGCTAGCGGGAGTAGGGGTGAGCAGTTCTTC. The chain combines TRBV5-1 with TRBJ2-1; 10 bases map to TRBD2. Germline V gene sequence: CDR1 SGHRS, CDR2 YFSETQ. The trim removed 3 bases at V and 9 bases at J, leaving 21 bases unmatched. The CDR3 is 19 residues long.

J is TRBJ2-1 and V is TRBV9, with a weak D call TRBD2 (6 bases). There are 13 residues in the CDR3. V lost 0 bases and J 8 bases, leaving 9 bases between the germline ends. CDR1 is SGDLS and CDR2 is YYNGEE in the germline V gene. CDR3 amino acids: CASSVGLVHEQFF. For the CDR3, the DNA is TGTGCCAGCAGCGTAGGACTAGTCCATGAGCAGTTCTTC. The full variable domain, rest sourced from reference TRBV9 and TRBJ2-1, is DSGVTQTPKHLITATGQRVTLRCSPRSGDLSVYWYQQSLDQGLQFLIQYYNGEERAKGNILERFSAQQFPDLHSELNLSSLELGDSALYFCASSVGLVHEQFFGPGTRLTVL.

The J gene is TRBJ2-3, the V gene TRBV4-1, with 7 nucleotides matching TRBD1. The V gene's germline CDR1 is MGHRA and CDR2 YSYEKL. The V gene end was trimmed by 4 bases and the J gene end by 3 bases; junction bases not matched to a gene: 7. The CDR3 contains 15 residues. CDR3 nucleotide sequence: TGCGCCAGCAGCCTCATTACAGGGGTGACAGATACGCAGTATTTT. This encodes CASSLITGVTDTQYF.

This clone has just a few counts. The rearrangement links TRBV30 to TRBJ1-1; no clear D gene. V dropped 4 bases and J dropped 4 bases, with 22 bases sitting between them. There are 16 residues in the CDR3. Germline CDR1 is GTSNPN and CDR2 is SVGIG (reference sequence). The CDR3 is CAWTLTAGAVGTEAFF. CDR3 in DNA: TGTGCCTGGACTCTCACGGCGGGCGCGGTGGGCACTGAAGCTTTCTTT.

The chain is built from TRBV6-4 and TRBJ2-2, with D perhaps TRBD2 (6 bases). The CDR3 sequence is 12 residues long. The germline CDR1 and CDR2 sequences are MRHNA and SNTAGT. Deletions cut 6 bases from V and 4 bases from J, with 6 bases between. CDR3 amino acids: CASRGGTGELFF. The CDR3 DNA reads as TGTGCCAGCAGGGGAGGCACCGGGGAGCTGTTTTTT.

CDR3 sequence (DNA): TGTGCCAGCATCCGAGGGGGCCGCTCTGGGGCCAACGTCCTGACTTTC. Amino acid sequence: CASIRGGRSGANVLTF. This chain links TRBV2 with TRBJ2-6; the match to TRBD1 covers 7 bases. The germline V gene has CDR1 SNHLY and CDR2 FYNNEI. The CDR3 consists of 16 residues. J gave up 0 bases and V 7 bases, and 6 bases lay outside the gene matches.

The J gene is TRBJ1-2, the V gene TRBV10-2; the match to TRBD1 covers 9 bases. CDR1 and CDR2 from the germline V gene are WSHSY and SAAADI. The ends lost 0 bases at V and 7 bases at J; junction bases unmatched: 6. This CDR3 has 15 amino acids. CDR3 DNA sequence: TGCGCCAGCAGTGAGTCGGGACAGGGAATCGGTGGCTACACCTTC. Residues: CASSESGQGIGGYTF.

The chain has TRBV7-9 and TRBJ2-3; TRBD1 matches 7 bases. The germline V gene has CDR1 SEHNR and CDR2 FQNEAQ (reference sequence). The J segment lost 4 bases and the V segment lost 8 bases, leaving 12 bases of the junction unmatched. The CDR3 spans 15 residues. This CDR3 is CASVGTGDLADTQYF. The CDR3 nucleotides are TGTGCCAGCGTGGGCACAGGGGATTTAGCAGATACGCAGTATTTT.

This clone has only a few counts. The gene calls are TRBV14 and TRBJ1-2; D gene ambiguous. V dropped 1 base and J dropped 4 bases, with 10 bases sitting between them. CDR1 SGHDN and CDR2 FVKESK come from the germline V gene. The CDR3 is 14 amino acids. CDR3 nucleotides: TGTGCCAGCAGCCAAGGCGCGGCGTTCTATGGCTACACCTTC. It translates to CASSQGAAFYGYTF. Full variable domain (missing parts from reference TRBV14 and TRBJ1-2): EAGVTQFPSHSVIEKGQTVTLRCDPISGHDNLYWYRRVMGKEIKFLLHFVKESKQDESGMPNNRFLAERTGGTYSTLKVQPAELEDSGVYFCASSQGAAFYGYTFGSGTRLTVV.

CDR3 sequence (DNA): TGTGCGGCCAACGGGGACAGCTATGAAGCTTTCTTT. This encodes CAANGDSYEAFF. The chain links TRBV6-1 to TRBJ1-1, with 7 positions matching TRBD1. This CDR3 has 12 amino acids. Looked up from germline, CDR1 is MNHNS and CDR2 is SASEGT.

As to this clone: The junction differs from germline at one of its ends, possibly a read error. CDR3 DNA: TGTGCTAGCAGCTTAGCGCTTACAGGGGTGATGGATCAGCAGTTCTTC. It yields the protein CASSLALTGVMDQQFF. V gene TRBV7-7 combines with J gene TRBJ2-1, with 7 bases fitting TRBD1. Per the germline V gene, CDR1 is SSHAT and CDR2 is FNYEAQ (reference sequence). This CDR3 contains 16 residues.

The chain combines TRBV7-8 with TRBJ2-1, with D perhaps matching TRBD2 (6 bases). The V end lost 4 bases, the J end lost 6 bases, and 16 bases lay between the germline ends. The CDR3 loop spans 15 amino acids. The germline V gene has CDR1 SGHVS and CDR2 FQNEAQ. This CDR3 reads CASSSGVAVGNEQFF. The DNA for the CDR3 is TGTGCCAGCAGCTCCGGGGTAGCGGTGGGCAATGAGCAGTTCTTC.

The chain combines TRBV10-2 with TRBJ1-2, with D perhaps TRBD1 (5 bases). The CDR3 runs to 15 residues. In germline, CDR1 is WSHSY, CDR2 SAAADI. V was shortened by 8 bases and J by 0 bases, with 16 bases between the two germline ends. The CDR3, as DNA: TGCGCCAGCGCAGCAGGGATCGGAGCTAACTATGGCTACACCTTC. This encodes CASAAGIGANYGYTF.

V usage is TRBV27 and J usage is TRBJ1-1, with unresolved D. This CDR3 has 12 residues. CDR1 MNHEY and CDR2 SMNVEV come from the germline V gene (reference sequence). V shed 8 bases and J shed 1 base, with 8 bases lying between them. Here the CDR3 reads CASGRQNTEAFF. For the CDR3, the DNA is TGTGCCAGCGGGCGACAGAACACTGAAGCTTTCTTT.

This chain links TRBV7-9 with TRBJ1-1; no clear D gene. CDR3 size: 15 residues. The germline gives CDR1 SEHNR, CDR2 FQNEAQ (reference sequence). Trimming left V 1 base short and J 5 bases short, with 14 bases between. CDR3 in DNA: TGTGCCAGCAGCTTAGGCGAAGGAGTTGGAACTGAAGCTTTCTTT. It codes for CASSLGEGVGTEAFF.

The chain uses TRBV30 and TRBJ2-7; TRBD2 is a possible D gene (6 bases). CDR1 is GTSNPN and CDR2 is SVGIG in the germline V gene (reference sequence). This CDR3 has 13 residues. The V end lost 8 bases, the J end lost 1 base, and 15 bases lay between the germline ends. CDR3 DNA: TGTGCCGCGGGGCGTAAGCCATCCTACGAGCAGTACTTC. Its protein is CAAGRKPSYEQYF.

This sequence joins TRBV15 and TRBJ1-5, with D possibly TRBD1 on 5 matching bases. The ends were cut back, 4 bases at V and 4 bases at J, with 5 bases in the middle. Germline V lookup: CDR1 LNHNV, CDR2 YYDKDF (reference sequence). The CDR3 loop spans 12 amino acids. The CDR3 DNA is TGTGCCACCAGCAAGGGGAATCAGCCCCAGCATTTT. This sequence encodes CATSKGNQPQHF.

This chain joins TRBV18 and TRBJ2-7, with a possible D match to TRBD2 (5 bases). CDR1 is KGHSH, CDR2 LQKENI, per germline. The CDR3 is 14 amino acids. V gave up 3 bases and J gave up 1 base, with 10 bases separating them. CDR3 protein: CASSPEVRSYEQYF. The CDR3 DNA reads TGTGCCAGCTCACCGGAGGTGCGTTCCTACGAGCAGTACTTC.

The table lists this clone with a count of one. The J gene is TRBJ2-7, the V gene TRBV6-1; 7 bases line up with TRBD2. The junction had 11 bases not matched to a gene; V was cut back by 6 bases and J by 6 bases. Germline CDR1 is MNHNS and CDR2 is SASEGT. This CDR3 comprises 14 residues. DNA for the CDR3: TGTGCCAGCAGGCCCCGGGGAGGGACGGGCGAGCAGTACTTC. Its translation: CASRPRGGTGEQYF.

The chain joins TRBV4-1 to TRBJ2-3; TRBD2 matches 9 bases. This CDR3 is built from 16 residues. Germline lookup yields CDR1 MGHRA and CDR2 YSYEKL. The junction had 9 bases not matched to a gene; V was cut back by 3 bases and J by 5 bases. Written as DNA, the CDR3 is TGCGCCAGCAGCCAGCTTAGCGGGAGTAGTGGAGATACGCAGTATTTT. It specifies CASSQLSGSSGDTQYF.

V gene TRBV6-1 combines with J gene TRBJ2-2, with 8 bases lining up with TRBD1. The germline V gene has CDR1 MNHNS and CDR2 SASEGT. V trimming: 5 bases; J trimming: 1 base; junction bases outside the gene matches: 3. CDR3 length equals 15 residues. CDR3 in amino acids: CASSRTGQNTGELFF. For the CDR3, the DNA is TGTGCCAGCAGTCGGACAGGGCAGAACACCGGGGAGCTGTTTTTT.

The V gene is TRBV5-4, the J gene TRBJ2-5; no clear D. V lost 0 bases to trimming and J lost 2 bases, with 8 bases between them. The CDR3 totals 14 residues. Germline CDR1 and CDR2: SGHNT and YYREEE (reference sequence). The CDR3 here is CASSLARQQETQYF. DNA for the CDR3: TGTGCCAGCAGCTTGGCCCGCCAGCAAGAGACCCAGTACTTC.

This sequence joins TRBV7-2 and TRBJ1-1; D is undetermined. The CDR3 spans 14 residues. The germline gives CDR1 SGHTA, CDR2 FQGNSA. V lost 2 bases to trimming and J lost 4 bases, with 11 bases between them. CDR3 loop: CASSLTGWSTEAFF. The DNA of the CDR3 is TGTGCCAGCAGCTTAACGGGGTGGAGCACTGAAGCTTTCTTT.

The chain couples TRBV5-6 to TRBJ1-4; a possible D gene is TRBD1 (6 bases). The CDR3 covers 13 residues. Germline lookup yields CDR1 SGHDT and CDR2 YYEEEE. V lost 8 bases and J 8 bases, leaving 16 bases between the germline ends. CDR3 sequence: CASRDIGEEKLFF. The CDR3 nucleotides are TGTGCCAGTCGGGACATCGGAGAAGAAAAACTGTTTTTT.

A single count supports this clone. V gene TRBV6-6 combines with J gene TRBJ2-3, with TRBD2 as a possible D gene (5 bases). V gave up 2 bases and J gave up 2 bases, with 11 bases separating them. This CDR3 is 15 amino acids long. CDR1 and CDR2 from the germline V gene are MNHNY and SVGAGI (reference sequence). Here the CDR3 DNA reads TGTGCCAGCAGTTACGTGGGAGAACTCACAGATACGCAGTATTTT. This encodes CASSYVGELTDTQYF.

This clone was detected ten times or more. The rearrangement links TRBV6-5 to TRBJ2-1; the D is unclear. CDR1 and CDR2 from the germline V gene are MNHEY and SVGAGI. The CDR3 is 15 residues long. V lost 8 bases and J 5 bases, leaving 19 bases between the germline ends. As DNA, the CDR3 is TGTGCCAGCCGTGCTGGGCCCCTGACGGACAATGAGCAGTTCTTC. This sequence encodes CASRAGPLTDNEQFF.

The chain uses TRBV29-1 and TRBJ2-7; 7 bases agree with TRBD1. This CDR3 spans 11 amino acids. Germline V gene sequence: CDR1 SQVTM, CDR2 ANQGSEA. Trimming cost V 3 bases and J 6 bases; bases outside gene matches: 2. CDR3 sequence (DNA): TGCAGCGTTGAGACAGGGCCCGAGCAGTACTTC. This encodes CSVETGPEQYF.

The chain has TRBV7-2 and TRBJ1-5; 8 bases fit TRBD1. Germline V gene sequence: CDR1 SGHTA, CDR2 FQGNSA. The CDR3 totals 15 residues. J lost 1 base, V lost 1 base, and 0 bases had no gene match. In DNA, the CDR3 is TGTGCCAGCAGCTTAGGACAGGGGAGCAATCAGCCCCAGCATTTT. This encodes CASSLGQGSNQPQHF.

J is TRBJ2-1 and V is TRBV2, with 7 bases lining up with TRBD2. The germline CDR1 and CDR2 sequences are SNHLY and FYNNEI. The V segment lost 7 bases and the J segment 7 bases; nucleotides outside the gene matches: 13. The CDR3 contains 15 residues. The CDR3 nucleotides read TGTGCCAGCACCCCGGCGGGAGAGGGTACGAATGAGCAGTTCTTC. This encodes CASTPAGEGTNEQFF.

The chain links TRBV6-1 to TRBJ2-7; 13 positions agree with TRBD2. The CDR3 length is 15 residues. V dropped 5 bases and J dropped 4; count of bases not matched to a gene: 5. Germline CDR1 MNHNS, CDR2 SASEGT. The CDR3 is CASSLRLAGGYEQYF. Written as DNA, the CDR3 is TGTGCCAGCAGTTTAAGACTAGCGGGAGGATACGAGCAGTACTTC.

The chain joins TRBV15 to TRBJ1-5, with 7 bases matching TRBD1. The V and J ends lost 4 bases and 3 bases, in that order; junction bases with no gene match: 9. This CDR3 has 16 amino acids. Germline CDR1 is LNHNV and CDR2 is YYDKDF (reference sequence). CDR3 protein: CATSTDREGNNQPQHF. The CDR3 DNA is TGTGCCACCAGCACCGACAGGGAAGGAAACAATCAGCCCCAGCATTTT.

The V gene is TRBV30, the J gene TRBJ1-1; D not resolved. Germline V gene lookup returns CDR1 GTSNPN and CDR2 SVGIG (reference sequence). Trimming pared 3 bases from V and 7 bases from J, leaving 9 bases between. The length of the CDR3 is 11 residues. CDR3 residues: CAWRRVDEAFF. The CDR3 DNA reads TGTGCCTGGAGGAGGGTCGATGAAGCTTTCTTT.